Listed below are T cell receptor beta chains from one sample, sequenced in a study of blood T cell repertoires in COVID-19. Using immunoSEQ multiplex PCR, the repertoire was profiled, and TCRdb retains in-frame clones only, with some absent. In the table there are 350,000 or so clones, around nine tenths of which are singletons. The sample consisted of PBMCs or T cells enriched from blood (not recorded which). The receptors come from a woman younger than 45 who had been exposed to COVID-19. The CDR3 runs from the conserved cysteine through the conserved F or W. Each record gives: J gene, V gene, D gene, clone size, CDR3 DNA, CDR3 protein. The D gene is left open where the match is weak. Clone size is given for some rows only: seen once, a few or many times, or a class if the clone is expanded.

TRBJ2-2 | TRBV7-3 | TRBD2 | - | TGTGCCAGCAGCTTAACGGGACTAGCGGGAGGGCCCGTCACCGGGGAGCTGTTTTTT | CASSLTGLAGGPVTGELFF
TRBJ1-2 | TRBV10-2 | - | - | TGCGCCAGCAGTGAGTCGGGGGGATTCCTCTATGGCTACACCTTC | CASSESGGFLYGYTF
TRBJ1-6 | TRBV7-9 | TRBD1 | - | TGTGCCAGCAGCTCCGGGACAGGGACCTCACCCCTCCACTTT | CASSSGTGTSPLHF
TRBJ1-1 | TRBV28 | - | - | TGTGCCAGCAGTTTGTTAGGGGACACTGAAGCTTTCTTT | CASSLLGDTEAFF
TRBJ2-5 | TRBV5-1 | - | once | TGCGCCAGCAGCTTCCAGGGATACCAAGAGACCCAGTACTTC | CASSFQGYQETQYF
TRBJ2-2 | TRBV7-3 | - | - | TGTGCCAGCAGCTTAGACGCAGGGTCGAACACCGGGGAGCTGTTTTTT | CASSLDAGSNTGELFF
TRBJ2-1 | TRBV28 | TRBD2 | - | TGTGCCAGCAGTTCCCTCCTCCATGAGTTCCAGCGGGGCTACAATGAGCAGTTCTTC | CASSSLLHEFQRGYNEQFF
TRBJ2-2 | TRBV5-1 | TRBD2 | few | TGCGCCAGCAGCTTGGGGGGACTAGCCTACACCGGGGAGCTGTTTTTT | CASSLGGLAYTGELFF
TRBJ1-1 | TRBV27 | TRBD1 | - | TGTGCCAGCAGTTTATTGACAGGGGGGGACACTGAAGCTTTCTTT | CASSLLTGGDTEAFF
TRBJ2-7 | TRBV28 | - | - | TGTGCCAGCAGTTTAGGGGGGGCAGTCTACGAGCAGTACTTC | CASSLGGAVYEQYF
TRBJ2-7 | TRBV9 | - | few | TGTGCCAGCAGCGTAGCTGGGCGGGGGCCCCCCTACGAGCAGTACTTC | CASSVAGRGPPYEQYF
TRBJ2-1 | TRBV19 | TRBD1 | - | TGTGCCAGTAGGATTGGACAGGGGGCGGGTGAGCAGTTCTTC | CASRIGQGAGEQFF
TRBJ2-2 | TRBV9 | - | - | TGTGCCAGCAGCGAGCGGGTGGGCGCCGGGGAGCTGTTTTTT | CASSERVGAGELFF
TRBJ2-3 | TRBV13 | TRBD2 | - | TGTGCCAGCAGCAGACTAGCATCTGAAGGAGATACGCAGTATTTT | CASSRLASEGDTQYF
TRBJ1-6 | TRBV5-4 | - | - | TGTGCCAGCAGCTTGGCCTCAGGGTCCAATTCACCCCTCCACTTT | CASSLASGSNSPLHF
TRBJ2-2 | TRBV2 | - | once | TGTGCCAGCAGAGAGACCGGGGAGCTGTTTTTT | CASRETGELFF
TRBJ1-4 | TRBV6-5 | TRBD1 | - | TGTGCCAGCAGGTCGGGGACAGCTTTTAATGAAAAACTGTTTTTT | CASRSGTAFNEKLFF
TRBJ1-2 | TRBV24-1 | - | - | TGTGCCACCAGTGAAACAGAATCTTATGGCTACACCTTC | CATSETESYGYTF
TRBJ2-5 | TRBV7-3 | TRBD2 | - | TGTGCCAGCAGCTTAACACCTAGCGGGAGTATTGAGCAGTACTTC | CASSLTPSGSIEQYF
TRBJ2-1 | TRBV7-3 | TRBD2 | - | TGTGCCAGCAGCTCGATAGCGGGAGGGACCAATGAGCAGTTCTTC | CASSSIAGGTNEQFF
TRBJ2-3 | TRBV7-3 | - | - | TGTGCCAGCGGATCGGGAAACACAGATACGCAGTATTTT | CASGSGNTDTQYF
TRBJ1-5 | TRBV27 | - | - | TGTGCCAGCAGTTTAATAGGGGTGAATCAGCCCCAGCATTTT | CASSLIGVNQPQHF
TRBJ2-1 | TRBV5-1 | TRBD2 | - | TGCGCCAGCAGCTTGTCTAGGGATCTATGGGAGGGTGAGCAGTTCTTC | CASSLSRDLWEGEQFF
TRBJ2-1 | TRBV27 | TRBD2 | - | TGTGCCAGCAGCCTCCGATTTAGACTAGCGGGGGACAATGAGCAGTTCTTC | CASSLRFRLAGDNEQFF
TRBJ2-2 | TRBV7-7 | TRBD1 | - | TGTGCTAGCAGCCCCAATCTTCAGGGGGTCACGGGCACCGGGGAGCTGTTTTTT | CASSPNLQGVTGTGELFF
TRBJ1-1 | TRBV12-5 | - | few | TGTGCTAGTGGTCCAGACACACCTGAAGCTTTCTTT | CASGPDTPEAFF
TRBJ1-2 | TRBV12-3/TRBV12-4 | TRBD1 | - | TGTGCCAGCCGGGACAGGGGGTATGGCTACACCTTC | CASRDRGYGYTF
TRBJ2-3 | TRBV7-9 | - | once | TGTGCCAGCAGCTTAGCTCAGGGGATCACAGATACGCAGTATTTT | CASSLAQGITDTQYF
TRBJ1-2 | TRBV25-1 | TRBD1 | - | TGTGCCAGCAGTACCATGGTGGCCACAGGGGACTATGGCTACACCTTC | CASSTMVATGDYGYTF
TRBJ2-7 | TRBV7-9 | - | - | TGTGCCAGCGGGCAGGGCATCTACGAGCAGTACTTC | CASGQGIYEQYF
TRBJ1-3 | TRBV3-1/TRBV3-2 | - | - | TGTGCCAGCACCCGAGAGCAGGAATCGGCTGGAAACACCATATATTTT | CASTREQESAGNTIYF
TRBJ1-5 | TRBV19 | - | - | TGTGCCAGTAGCCCCTGGGGGGGGGTTCCCCTTCAGCCCCAGCATTTT | CASSPWGGVPLQPQHF
TRBJ2-2 | TRBV2 | - | - | TGTGCCAGCAGTGAAGGGATGGGGCAGGGGAACACCGGGGAGCTGTTTTTT | CASSEGMGQGNTGELFF
TRBJ2-1 | TRBV2 | TRBD1 | once | TGTGCCAGCTCTTCGGACAGGGGGTTCTACAATGAGCAGTTCTTC | CASSSDRGFYNEQFF
TRBJ2-7 | TRBV27 | - | - | TGTGCCAGCAGTTTTATGGACAGTGGCCACGAGCAGTACTTC | CASSFMDSGHEQYF
TRBJ2-7 | TRBV7-9 | TRBD1 | - | TGTGCCAGCAGCTCGCCGACAGGGGAGACCTACGAGCAGTACTTC | CASSSPTGETYEQYF
TRBJ2-1 | TRBV7-3 | TRBD2 | - | TGTGCCAGCAGCTCAAGTCGCACTAGCGGGAGAGATGAGCAGTTCTTC | CASSSSRTSGRDEQFF
TRBJ1-1 | TRBV7-9 | TRBD1 | - | TGTGCCAGCAGCTTAGGGCGTTGGGACAGGGTGAACACTGAAGCTTTCTTT | CASSLGRWDRVNTEAFF
TRBJ2-7 | TRBV28 | TRBD2 | - | TGTGCCAGCAGGCGGACTAGCGACCTCTACGAGCAGTACTTC | CASRRTSDLYEQYF
TRBJ2-7 | TRBV9 | - | - | TGTGCCAGCAGCCCCGGCGGGGTGGTCTACGAGCAGTACTTC | CASSPGGVVYEQYF
TRBJ1-2 | TRBV7-9 | - | - | TGTGCCAGCAGTAACTGGGGGGACTATGGCTACACCTTC | CASSNWGDYGYTF
TRBJ1-5 | TRBV24-1 | - | - | TGTGCCACCAGTGATAAACAGGGAACTAGCAATCAGCCCCAGCATTTT | CATSDKQGTSNQPQHF
TRBJ2-7 | TRBV7-6 | TRBD2 | once | TGTGCCAGCAGCTTAGGTATTAGCGGGAGGGCGAGTGAGCAGTACTTC | CASSLGISGRASEQYF
TRBJ2-3 | TRBV2 | - | - | TGTGCTGGGGCACAGTACACAGATACGCAGTATTTT | CAGAQYTDTQYF
TRBJ2-7 | TRBV6-5 | - | - | TGTGCCAGCAGTCCGGGTAGTACCCCCTACGAGCAGTACTTC | CASSPGSTPYEQYF
TRBJ1-1 | TRBV29-1 | TRBD1 | - | TGCAGCGTTGGACAGGGGTTTACTGAAGCTTTCTTT | CSVGQGFTEAFF
TRBJ2-3 | TRBV27 | - | - | TGTGCCAGCAGTTCGTTCCCCCCAACGACAAGCACAGATACGCAGTATTTT | CASSSFPPTTSTDTQYF
TRBJ2-7 | TRBV19 | TRBD2 | - | TGTGCCAGTAGTATCGGGACTAGCGGGACACCCTACGAGCAGTACTTC | CASSIGTSGTPYEQYF
TRBJ2-4 | TRBV6-2/TRBV6-3 | TRBD2 | - | TGTGCCAGCAGCCTAGCGGGAGGATACATTCAGTACTTC | CASSLAGGYIQYF
TRBJ1-1 | TRBV15 | - | - | TGTGCCACCAGCAGAGCGACACTGAACACTGAAGCTTTCTTT | CATSRATLNTEAFF
TRBJ1-6 | TRBV27 | - | - | TGTGCCAGCAGTGCACAGTCTAATAATTCACCCCTCCACTTT | CASSAQSNNSPLHF
TRBJ2-7 | TRBV7-9 | - | - | TGTGCCAGCAGCTTAGATGGGGGCTCGCACGAGCAGTACTTC | CASSLDGGSHEQYF
TRBJ1-4 | TRBV27 | - | once | TGTGCCAGCAGTTTAACATCACCGACAGGCGGGAATGAAAAACTGTTTTTT | CASSLTSPTGGNEKLFF